A single TCR beta chain is shown here with its context. Its cognate antigen is unknown. CDR1 is SEHNR, CDR2 FQNEAQ, per germline (reference sequence). The V end lost 5 bases, the J end lost 6 bases, and 29 bases lay between the germline ends. CDR3 length: 18 residues. The data were taken from a study of graft-versus-host responses after intestinal transplantation. The wider study: Each transplant was multivisceral, liver-intestinal, or isolated intestinal. Tacrolimus plus steroids were given to all recipients for approximately three years, preceded by anti-thymocyte globulin induction. General observations from the study: The study found high graft-versus-host to host-versus-graft clonal ratios in allografts of patients with graft-donor T cell macrochimerism.

Here immunoSEQ multiplex PCR was the method, and the copy in TCRdb shows in-frame clones only, minus some. The sample contains some 95,000 clones, roughly 91% of which appear only once. The sequence was collected from a human donor who received an intestinal transplant. Source: unstimulated CD8+ T cells sorted from spleen or lymph node cells, taken before intestinal transplant. The chain combines TRBV7-9 with TRBJ2-7; a possible D gene is TRBD1 (5 bases). CDR3 region: CASSPKSGLSGFIGEQYF. The DNA for the CDR3 is TGTGCCAGCAGCCCGAAATCAGGCTTGTCAGGGTTCATTGGCGAGCAGTACTTC. Full variable domain (outside the CDR3, taken from reference TRBV7-9 and TRBJ2-7): DTGVSQNPRHKITKRGQNVTFRCDPISEHNRLYWYRQTLGQGPEFLTYFQNEAQLEKSRLLSDRFSAERPKGSFSTLEIQRTEQGDSAMYLCASSPKSGLSGFIGEQYFGPGTRLTVT.